The 18 T cell receptor beta chains below all came from one sample that was sequenced in a study of blood T cell repertoires in COVID-19. Clones were sequenced by immunoSEQ multiplex PCR, and TCRdb holds only the in-frame ones, with some missing. Among a few hundred thousand clones, 83% were seen once, and the ten largest hold about 5%. Material for sequencing was PBMCs or T cells enriched from blood (not recorded which). The receptors were gathered from a woman in her fifties or sixties who had recovered from COVID-19.

The chain combines TRBV5-1 with TRBJ1-1, with 7 nucleotides matching TRBD1. Trimming took 2 bases from V and 0 from J; bases not matched to a gene: 4. This CDR3 is 15 amino acids long. Germline values: CDR1 SGHRS, CDR2 YFSETQ. The DNA of the CDR3 is TGCGCCAGCAGCTTCCGACAGGGATTGAACACTGAAGCTTTCTTT. Translating gives CASSFRQGLNTEAFF.

The chain couples TRBV6-5 to TRBJ2-6, with D perhaps matching TRBD1 (6 bases). The V and J ends lost 5 bases and 2 bases respectively, with 10 bases between them. CDR3 length: 15 residues. Germline V CDR1 and CDR2: MNHEY, SVGAGI. The CDR3 loop is CASSKQGAGANVLTF. The CDR3 nucleotides read TGTGCCAGCAGTAAACAGGGTGCTGGGGCCAACGTCCTGACTTTC.

The rearrangement joins TRBV15 to TRBJ1-2; 7 nucleotides line up with TRBD1. The CDR3 contains 15 residues. V lost 3 bases, J lost 2 bases, and 6 bases stayed unmatched. CDR1 and CDR2 (germline): LNHNV, YYDKDF (reference sequence). The CDR3 region has the DNA TGTGCCACCAGCAGGGTGCCGGGACAGAACTATGGCTACACCTTC. The encoded protein is CATSRVPGQNYGYTF.

The genes are TRBV10-3 and TRBJ2-1, with a possible D match to TRBD2 (7 bases). With 5 bases removed from V and 2 bases from J, the gap between germline ends came to 19 bases. The CDR3 sequence is 17 residues long. CDR1 ENHRY and CDR2 SYGVKD come from the germline V gene. CDR3 DNA: TGTGCCATCAGTCAGATGGGGGCGGGAGTAACCTACAATGAGCAGTTCTTC. This encodes CAISQMGAGVTYNEQFF.

The sample holds one count of this clone. This chain connects TRBV6-5 to TRBJ2-7; 8 positions agree with TRBD2. Germline lookup yields CDR1 MNHEY and CDR2 SVGAGI. V lost 7 bases, J lost 2 bases, and 7 bases stayed unmatched. The CDR3 covers 14 residues. The CDR3 nucleotides are TGTGCCAGCACCCGGACTAGCAGAACCTACGAGCAGTACTTC. Its translation: CASTRTSRTYEQYF.

The genes are TRBV5-3 and TRBJ2-3; 9 bases map to TRBD2. TRBV5-3 is recorded as an ORF, its role being uncertain. V lost 5 bases to trimming and J lost 8 bases; unmatched junction nucleotides: 15. CDR3 length equals 16 residues. The CDR3, as DNA: TGTGCCAGAAGGTATCAGACTCGCGGGGGGGGCGGTACGCAGTATTTT. Residues: CARRYQTRGGGGTQYF.

This clone occurred a few times. The V call is TRBV4-2, the J call TRBJ2-3; D possibly corresponds to TRBD2 (8 bases). CDR1 LGHNA and CDR2 YNFKEQ come from the germline V gene. The CDR3 length is 16 residues. V was shortened by 0 bases and J by 2 bases, with 12 bases between the two germline ends. The DNA of the CDR3 is TGTGCCAGCAGCCAAGACGGGAGGGGGCTCACAGATACGCAGTATTTT. It yields the protein CASSQDGRGLTDTQYF.

This rearrangement joins TRBV5-1 to TRBJ2-6; D is perhaps TRBD1 (5 bases). The CDR3 extends over 18 amino acids. The V and J ends lost 1 base and 3 bases respectively, with 17 bases between them. CDR1 is SGHRS and CDR2 is YFSETQ in the germline V gene. The CDR3 here is CASSLSPDISFGANVLTF. The CDR3 DNA reads as TGCGCCAGCAGCTTGTCCCCGGACATTTCTTTTGGGGCCAACGTCCTGACTTTC.

The table lists this clone with a few counts. The chain uses TRBV2 and TRBJ1-5, with no clear D. The CDR3 has 13 amino acids. In germline, CDR1 is SNHLY, CDR2 FYNNEI. The V gene lost 6 bases and the J gene lost 3 bases, with 9 bases spanning the gap. The CDR3, as DNA: TGTGCCAGCAGCGCGTTTGACAATCAGCCCCAGCATTTT. This gives the protein CASSAFDNQPQHF.

The chain recombines TRBV2 with TRBJ1-4; D uncertain. The CDR3 contains 14 residues. CDR1 SNHLY and CDR2 FYNNEI come from the germline V gene. Trimming left V 2 bases short and J 0 bases short, with 4 bases between. CDR3 coding DNA: TGTGCCAGCAGTGAACGAGCAACTAATGAAAAACTGTTTTTT. It encodes CASSERATNEKLFF.

The V call is TRBV19, the J call TRBJ2-1, with D perhaps TRBD2 (5 bases). From germline, CDR1 is LNHDA and CDR2 SQIVND (reference sequence). V was shortened by 5 bases and J by 6 bases, with 14 bases between the two germline ends. This CDR3 comprises 14 residues. CDR3 DNA sequence: TGTGCCAGTAGTTTTTCGTGGCTAGCCAATGAGCAGTTCTTC. Residues: CASSFSWLANEQFF.

This sequence joins TRBV10-1 and TRBJ1-5; D may be TRBD1 (5 bases). Trimming took 4 bases from V and 0 from J, leaving 25 bases between them. Germline loops: CDR1 WNHNN, CDR2 SYGVQD (reference sequence). This CDR3 region has 20 residues. This CDR3 reads CASSAPRGRVEGHSNQPQHF. Here the CDR3 DNA reads TGCGCCAGCAGTGCACCCCGGGGCAGGGTGGAGGGCCATAGCAATCAGCCCCAGCATTTT.

The chain is built from TRBV7-8 and TRBJ2-5; TRBD2 agrees at 7 bases. The V gene end was trimmed by 5 bases and the J gene end by 5 bases; junction bases not matched to a gene: 11. Germline values: CDR1 SGHVS, CDR2 FQNEAQ. This CDR3 has 15 residues. CDR3 nucleotide sequence: TGTGCCAGCAGCGTGTCATTGGGGAGGGAGGAGACCCAGTACTTC. Translated: CASSVSLGREETQYF.

V usage is TRBV7-2 and J usage is TRBJ2-2; 8 bases align to TRBD2. This CDR3 is built from 15 residues. Germline trimming cut 5 bases from V and 7 bases from J; bases unmatched to any gene: 9. The germline V gene encodes CDR1 SGHTA and CDR2 FQGNSA. CDR3 coding DNA: TGTGCCAGCAGCGTAGAAGCGGGAGTGGGCGGGGAGCTGTTTTTT. This sequence encodes CASSVEAGVGGELFF.

The V gene is TRBV6-4, the J gene TRBJ2-3, with TRBD1 as a possible D gene (6 bases). CDR3 length: 15 amino acids. V lost 6 bases to trimming and J lost 4 bases, with 17 bases between them. Germline CDR1 reads MRHNA; CDR2 reads SNTAGT. This CDR3 is CASSPGTPISDTQYF. The CDR3, as DNA: TGTGCCAGCAGCCCTGGGACACCAATTTCAGATACGCAGTATTTT.

About this clone: This may be a read error, as it is one base from a much larger clone. The V call is TRBV11-3, the J call TRBJ2-7; D is unclear. Germline CDR1 SGHNT, CDR2 YENEEA. The V and J ends lost 5 bases and 3 bases respectively, with 5 bases between them. The CDR3 has 11 residues. For the CDR3, the DNA is TGTGCCAGCAGCCCGGGCTACGAGCAGTACTTC. Translating gives CASSPGYEQYF.

The chain couples TRBV18 to TRBJ1-2; D is possibly TRBD1 (5 bases). Deletions cut 4 bases from V and 4 bases from J, with 13 bases between. The CDR3 has 14 residues. Germline CDR1 reads KGHSH; CDR2 reads LQKENI. The CDR3 sequence: CASSLGAQSYGYTF. CDR3 nucleotide sequence: TGTGCCAGCTCACTAGGGGCACAGAGCTATGGCTACACCTTC.

A few counts support this clone. This chain links TRBV14 with TRBJ2-2, with TRBD2 matching 7 bases. Germline loops: CDR1 SGHDN, CDR2 FVKESK. This CDR3 has 15 amino acids. Trimming at V came to 3 bases and at J to 5 bases, leaving 6 bases not matched to a gene. CDR3 DNA sequence: TGTGCCAGCAGCCACCAGATGGGGGGGACCGGGGAGCTGTTTTTT. Amino acid sequence: CASSHQMGGTGELFF.